The subject of this entry is one TCR beta chain. This clonotype has a count of ten or more. Which antigen it targets is not known. Per-nucleotide qualities are absent, and no much larger clonotype sits a single base away. The CDR3 covers 14 residues, taking in both the cysteine and the phenylalanine. Kept here is only the CDR3 DNA, which spans 42 bases and is read in frame from base 1. V is trimmed back by 2 bases and J by 8 bases, and the junction contains 6 bases that no gene match accounts for. CDR1 DFQATT and CDR2 SNEGSKA were looked up in the germline V gene (reference sequence). TCR beta VDJ combination and CDR3 sequence profiling used genomic DNA as the template. TCR repertoire sequencing was run on an Illumina HiSeq 2000. For the original study's pipeline: TRBV/TRBJ rearrangement plots, CDR3 size and DJ length profiles, and Simpson's diversity index were used to assess repertoires. The most abundant DNA sequence in the deep sequencing data was defined as the immunodominant clone. CDR3 amino acid sequences were screened for sharing across subjects and compared with published repertoires and the VDJdb database. The public reads were run again by TCRdb, first through fastp at Q25 and then through MiXCR, and only productive beta chains were kept. When rows share a CDR3 protein, they turn into one entry using the most common DNA and genes. TCRdb, not the authors, supplied the V and J calls. Across this sample there are about 190,000 distinct CDR3 sequences, with 50% to 55% seen only once. The ten biggest clones cover more than 15% of the sample.

The sample comes from a study of CD8+CD57+ T cells in acquired aplastic anemia (dated by TCRdb to 2016 to 2018). Notes on the research overall: On average, sorted CD4+ and CD8+ cells yielded around 3.5 ug of extracted DNA, with a range of roughly 0.17 to 27.4 ug. Mean read counts for healthy donor samples were roughly 10 million for CD4+ cells and roughly 12 million for CD8+ cells.

Broader findings and caveats from the paper: CD8+ Simpson's diversity did not differ significantly between patients and healthy controls (P=0.060). Although some 28 CD8+ CDR3 sequences were shared by patients and controls, these sequences appeared highly expressed in patients and within the immunodominant clones of patients.

TCR repertoires of sorted CD4+ and CD8+ blood T cells from severe aplastic anemia patients and healthy subjects were deep-sequenced in the study. Ficoll-Paque density gradient centrifugation was used to isolate peripheral blood mononuclear cells. Before DNA was extracted, CD4+ and CD8+ T cells were sorted using either FACS or magnetic beads. The specimen was sorted CD4+, CD8+, or CD8+CD57+ T cells (not recorded which) from PBMCs. This clonotype was sampled from a human donor in good health, serving as a control. The receptor chain draws on TRBV20-1 and TRBJ2-1, with 10 bases matching TRBD1. The CDR3 protein sequence reads: CSARRTGGQDEQFF. Read as DNA, the sequence is TGCAGTGCTAGAAGGACAGGGGGTCAGGATGAGCAGTTCTTC.